Below, 26 T cell receptor beta chains from the same sample are listed, as sequenced in a study of cytomegalovirus exposure and HLA in healthy donors (dated by TCRdb to 2016 to 2017). Receptor libraries were prepared by the immunoSEQ multiplex PCR assay. For the multiplex PCR, a mixture combining 60 forward primers for TCR Vbeta segments and 13 reverse primers for TCR Jbeta segments was used. TCRdb limited this immuneACCESS table to in-frame rearrangements with V and J called. A share of clones is missing; checked studies link under half to unresolved V genes, and the rest is unexplained. This sample lists about 120,000 clones; approximately 80% were detected once. Approximately 1.8% of the sample goes to the ten largest clones. The sequencing sample was made of PBMCs. All receptors come from a man aged 35 to 55 in good health and CMV-seronegative.

This clone was counted a single time. V is TRBV27 and J is TRBJ2-5, with 11 positions matching TRBD2. This CDR3 spans 16 amino acids. Losses at the gene ends were 5 bases for V and 4 bases for J; bases not matched to a gene: 9. The germline V gene encodes CDR1 MNHEY and CDR2 SMNVEV (reference sequence). For the CDR3, the DNA is TGTGCCAGCAGTCCGTACTCGACTAGCGGGACAGAGACCCAGTACTTC. This encodes CASSPYSTSGTETQYF.

This CDR3 reads CASSHPSTASYNEQFF. The DNA for the CDR3 is TGCGCCAGCAGCCACCCTTCTACCGCTTCCTACAATGAGCAGTTCTTC. The chain is built from TRBV4-1 and TRBJ2-1, with D unresolved. V lost 3 bases and J 1 base, leaving 13 bases between the germline ends. CDR1 and CDR2 (germline): MGHRA, YSYEKL. The CDR3 extends over 16 amino acids.

The chain uses TRBV2 and TRBJ1-3; D gene ambiguous. CDR3 size: 13 residues. Trimming removed 4 bases from V and 2 bases from J, with 6 bases in between. Germline values: CDR1 SNHLY, CDR2 FYNNEI. For the CDR3, the DNA is TGTGCCAGCAGTGTTACGGCTGGAAACACCATATATTTT. Protein sequence: CASSVTAGNTIYF.

This sequence joins TRBV6-5 and TRBJ2-6; no clear D. This CDR3 region has 15 residues. CDR1 MNHEY and CDR2 SVGAGI come from the germline V gene. Trimming removed 6 bases from V and 0 bases from J, with 9 bases in between. The CDR3 DNA follows: TGTGCCAGCAGAACTGTATCCTCTGGGGCCAACGTCCTGACTTTC. Its protein is CASRTVSSGANVLTF.

In this sample, this clone turned up a few times. V is TRBV5-1 and J is TRBJ1-2; 8 bases fit TRBD1. Per germline, CDR1 SGHRS and CDR2 YFSETQ. With 4 bases clipped from V and 3 bases from J, the junction kept 20 bases outside the gene matches. This CDR3 region has 19 residues. Written as DNA, the CDR3 is TGCGCCAGCAGCGCGCCGACAACTCCTTCAGGGGGCGCTGACTATGGCTACACCTTC. It encodes CASSAPTTPSGGADYGYTF.

The chain carries TRBV5-1 and TRBJ2-7, with TRBD1 identical over 9 bases. Germline CDR1 is SGHRS and CDR2 is YFSETQ. Losses at the gene ends were 3 bases for V and 5 bases for J; bases not matched to a gene: 6. CDR3 size: 14 residues. The DNA for the CDR3 is TGCGCCAGCAGCTGGGGACAGGGCCCCAACGAGCAGTACTTC. Translated, it gives CASSWGQGPNEQYF.

This chain joins TRBV10-2 and TRBJ2-1; 10 bases line up with TRBD2. The CDR3 has 14 amino acids. J was trimmed by 5 bases and V by 6 bases; bases with no gene match: 4. Germline loops: CDR1 WSHSY, CDR2 SAAADI. CDR3 in DNA: TGCGCCAGCAGCTCAGCGGGGGGGAACAATGAGCAGTTCTTC. It encodes CASSSAGGNNEQFF.

The rearrangement joins TRBV18 to TRBJ2-6; the D gene is possibly TRBD1 (5 bases). The CDR3 is made up of 18 amino acids. Deletions cut 2 bases from V and 0 bases from J, with 14 bases between. CDR1 KGHSH and CDR2 LQKENI come from the germline V gene. This CDR3 reads CASSPNQGKGSGANVLTF. The CDR3 DNA sequence: TGTGCCAGCTCACCAAACCAGGGAAAAGGCTCTGGGGCCAACGTCCTGACTTTC.

The chain uses TRBV2 and TRBJ2-5, with 9 bases fitting TRBD1. After removal of 7 bases from V and 5 bases from J, the junction contained 2 bases not matched to a gene. In germline, CDR1 is SNHLY, CDR2 FYNNEI. This CDR3 is 12 amino acids long. The CDR3 coding sequence is TGTGCCAGCAAGGACAGGGGTGAGACCCAGTACTTC. Residues: CASKDRGETQYF.

The gene calls are TRBV11-3 and TRBJ2-1, with D perhaps matching TRBD1 (9 bases). V was pared by 4 bases and J by 7 bases, with 23 bases between. The length of the CDR3 is 17 residues. Germline-derived CDR1 and CDR2 are SGHNT and YENEEA. CDR3 protein: CASSSPVSGTGKNEQFF. The CDR3 coding sequence is TGTGCCAGCAGCTCGCCCGTTAGCGGGACAGGGAAGAATGAGCAGTTCTTC.

The chain links TRBV4-1 to TRBJ2-7; TRBD1 matches 8 bases. The germline CDR1 and CDR2 sequences are MGHRA and YSYEKL. The CDR3 consists of 13 residues. J was trimmed by 7 bases and V by 4 bases; bases with no gene match: 6. Here the CDR3 reads CASSRYTGGEQYF. For the CDR3, the DNA is TGCGCCAGCAGCCGGTACACAGGGGGAGAGCAGTACTTC.

The chain is built from TRBV27 and TRBJ2-1; 9 bases match TRBD1. The trim removed 5 bases at V and 0 bases at J, leaving 8 bases unmatched. Germline assignment: CDR1 MNHEY and CDR2 SMNVEV (reference sequence). CDR3 length equals 17 residues. Written as DNA, the CDR3 is TGTGCCAGCAGTCCCTGGGACAGGGCAAGCTCCTACAATGAGCAGTTCTTC. Translating gives CASSPWDRASSYNEQFF.

The chain joins TRBV6-1 to TRBJ1-4, with D perhaps matching TRBD1 (6 bases). This CDR3 is built from 15 residues. Germline CDR1 and CDR2: MNHNS and SASEGT. V lost 8 bases to trimming and J lost 7 bases, with 20 bases between them. The CDR3 here is CASVIRGGRGEKLFF. CDR3 nucleotide sequence: TGTGCCAGCGTAATTCGGGGGGGCCGGGGTGAAAAACTGTTTTTT.

The V and J genes are TRBV6-4 and TRBJ1-5; D possibly corresponds to TRBD1 (5 bases). The CDR3 is 13 amino acids. Germline assignment: CDR1 MRHNA and CDR2 SNTAGT. Trimming shortened V by 5 bases and J by 3 bases, and 8 bases separated the two germline ends. The CDR3 DNA reads TGTGCCAGCAGTCAGGGATACAATCAGCCCCAGCATTTT. Translating gives CASSQGYNQPQHF.

The genes are TRBV27 and TRBJ2-4, with 9 bases identical to TRBD1. The CDR3 has 15 amino acids. Germline V gives CDR1 MNHEY, CDR2 SMNVEV (reference sequence). V lost 3 bases, J lost 1 base, and 1 base stayed unmatched. The CDR3 here is CASSFGQGAKNIQYF. As DNA, the CDR3 is TGTGCCAGCAGTTTCGGACAGGGGGCCAAAAACATTCAGTACTTC.

J is TRBJ2-5 and V is TRBV5-6; 11 bases match TRBD1. The CDR3 has 17 amino acids. Germline CDR1 reads SGHDT; CDR2 reads YYEEEE. The junction had 10 bases not matched to a gene; V was cut back by 0 bases and J by 6 bases. In DNA form, the CDR3 reads TGTGCCAGCAGCTTGGGGGACAGGGGGACCCCAAGTAAGACCCAGTACTTC. Its protein product is CASSLGDRGTPSKTQYF.

J is TRBJ2-7 and V is TRBV4-3; 10 positions match TRBD2. V lost 0 bases and J lost 2; bases outside the gene matches: 4. Germline loops: CDR1 LGHNA, CDR2 YSLEER. CDR3 length equals 16 residues. The CDR3 is CASSQDRAGGAYEQYF. The CDR3, as DNA: TGCGCCAGCAGCCAAGATCGAGCGGGAGGGGCCTACGAGCAGTACTTC.

This chain joins TRBV20-1 and TRBJ2-5; D possibly corresponds to TRBD2 (5 bases). This CDR3 contains 9 residues. CDR1 is DFQATT, CDR2 SNEGSKA, per germline (reference sequence). V was cut by 4 bases and J by 11 bases, with 8 bases left in between. This chain's CDR3 is CSAIGLQYF. For the CDR3, the DNA is TGCAGTGCTATAGGACTTCAGTACTTC.

The chain carries TRBV5-1 and TRBJ1-3; possibly TRBD1 for D (5 bases). Germline values: CDR1 SGHRS, CDR2 YFSETQ. V lost 7 bases and J lost 8, with 13 bases in between. CDR3 length: 12 amino acids. CDR3 sequence reads: CASQGSGDTIYF. In DNA form, the CDR3 reads TGCGCCAGCCAGGGATCTGGGGACACCATATATTTT.

This chain uses TRBV19 with TRBJ2-5; the match to TRBD1 covers 9 bases. Germline V gene lookup returns CDR1 LNHDA and CDR2 SQIVND (reference sequence). The CDR3 consists of 15 residues. J lost 2 bases, V lost 3 bases, and 4 bases had no gene match. The CDR3 sequence: CASSISDRGQETQYF. As DNA, the CDR3 is TGTGCCAGTAGTATTTCGGACAGGGGACAAGAGACCCAGTACTTC.

Only a few counts were recorded for this clone. The rearrangement links TRBV25-1 to TRBJ1-6, with a possible D match to TRBD1 (5 bases). V lost 4 bases and J lost 3, with 10 bases in between. CDR1 is MGHDK, CDR2 SYGVNS, per germline. This CDR3 comprises 15 residues. CDR3 in amino acids: CASSGTGIYNSPLHF. CDR3 in DNA: TGTGCCAGCAGTGGTACAGGAATCTATAATTCACCCCTCCACTTT.

V gene TRBV7-9 combines with J gene TRBJ2-5; possibly TRBD1 for D (5 bases). This CDR3 contains 13 residues. CDR1 is SEHNR, CDR2 FQNEAQ, per germline (reference sequence). Trimming stripped 2 bases from V and 5 bases from J, with 9 bases between. Written as DNA, the CDR3 is TGTGCCAGCAGCTTACAGGGTGATGAGACCCAGTACTTC. It translates to CASSLQGDETQYF.

The chain recombines TRBV27 with TRBJ1-2; possibly TRBD1 for D (6 bases). Germline V lookup: CDR1 MNHEY, CDR2 SMNVEV (reference sequence). V shed 5 bases and J shed 11 bases, with 21 bases lying between them. The CDR3 runs 14 residues. The CDR3 nucleotides are TGTGCCAGCAGTCCATCCGGGGGGCGGGGGTCATACACCTTC. Amino acid sequence: CASSPSGGRGSYTF.

The table lists this clone with a few counts. The rearrangement uses TRBV5-5 and TRBJ1-2, with no clear D. CDR1 is SGHKS and CDR2 is YYEKEE in the germline V gene (reference sequence). CDR3 length: 11 amino acids. V lost 0 bases and J 7 bases, leaving 4 bases between the germline ends. CDR3 DNA: TGTGCCAGCAGCTTGGGAGGTGGCTACACCTTC. Encoded protein: CASSLGGGYTF.

V usage is TRBV5-1 and J usage is TRBJ2-5; 14 nucleotides align to TRBD2. The CDR3 has 16 residues. Germline CDR1 reads SGHRS; CDR2 reads YFSETQ. The V and J ends lost 3 bases and 4 bases, in that order; junction bases with no gene match: 5. The CDR3 loop reads CASSSGLAGARETQYF. In nucleotides, the CDR3 is TGCGCCAGCAGCTCGGGACTAGCGGGGGCCAGAGAGACCCAGTACTTC.

V usage is TRBV14 and J usage is TRBJ1-2; D unresolved. The CDR3 is 13 amino acids. CDR1 and CDR2 from the germline V gene are SGHDN and FVKESK. Trimming cost V 4 bases and J 5 bases, with 11 bases left between them. The CDR3 DNA reads as TGTGCCAGCAGCCGAAATACGGGATATGGCTACACCTTC. Protein: CASSRNTGYGYTF.